The clone carrying this T cell receptor beta chain was counted only a few times. The sample originates from a study of shared clonotypes between healthy human individuals. TCRdb keeps only in-frame clones here, not all; method: immunoSEQ multiplex PCR. In the table there are some 2,100,000 clones, more than 85% of which are singletons. V lost 2 bases and J lost 8, with 13 bases in between. The CDR3 loop spans 14 amino acids. Looked up from germline, CDR1 is MNHEY and CDR2 is SMNVEV (reference sequence). Only CD45RO-negative cells positively selected for CCR7 counted as naive CD8 cells, so terminally differentiated effector memory CD45RA+ cells were excluded.

The rearrangement joins TRBV27 to TRBJ2-1; possible D gene TRBD1, 5 bases. The specimen sequenced was naive CD8+ T cells from PBMCs. This clonotype was sampled from a young man in good health. Some clones in this sample may be carry-over from other donors' samples. CDR3 sequence: CASSLAGKGYEQFF. As DNA, the CDR3 is TGTGCCAGCAGTTTAGCAGGGAAGGGTTATGAGCAGTTCTTC.